Below, one T cell receptor beta chain is given with its context. Antigen specificity is unknown. These data come from a study of cytomegalovirus exposure and HLA in healthy donors. Study context: For the roughly 370 genotyped donors, 80% to 90% fell within the Caucasian-associated ancestry cluster. Study-wide points: Reportedly, a later analysis found an Asian-associated ancestry cluster had fewer N-insertions than the approximately 700-donor mean. When analyzed later, a missense DCLRE1C variant was found to be linked to TCR beta V- and J-gene trimming.

Per the germline V gene, CDR1 is SGDLS and CDR2 is YYNGEE. The CDR3 sequence is 14 residues long. The V and J ends lost 0 bases and 6 bases, in that order; junction bases with no gene match: 4. The donors comprised healthy bone marrow donors. The PCR had 60 Vbeta and 13 Jbeta primers. Measured with immunoSEQ multiplex PCR; TCRdb has only the in-frame clones, and not every one. Of approximately 110,000 clones listed, 79% are singletons. The rearrangement links TRBV9 to TRBJ2-5, with 8 bases fitting TRBD2. The sample comprised PBMCs. The receptor was isolated from a middle-aged woman in good health and CMV-seronegative. The CDR3 here is CASSVDGGAQTQYF. The CDR3 nucleotides read TGTGCCAGCAGCGTAGACGGGGGGGCCCAGACCCAGTACTTC.